One sample yielded the 10 T cell receptor beta chains listed below, sequenced in a study of cytomegalovirus exposure and HLA in healthy donors. Primers for the PCR totalled 60 Vbeta and 13 Jbeta. TCRdb's table, derived via immunoSEQ multiplex PCR, lists solely in-frame clones and lacks some. The repertoire holds some 130,000 clones, about three quarters seen once, with 1.5% in the top ten. What was sequenced was PBMCs. The receptors shown here come from a young woman in good health and CMV-seronegative.

The table lists this clone with a count of one. This rearrangement joins TRBV6-1 to TRBJ2-3; 9 nucleotides match TRBD2. This CDR3 contains 15 residues. The germline V gene has CDR1 MNHNS and CDR2 SASEGT. Trimming took 6 bases from V and 0 from J; bases not matched to a gene: 4. The CDR3 is CASRILAGSTDTQYF. CDR3 nucleotides: TGTGCCAGCAGGATTCTAGCGGGAAGCACAGATACGCAGTATTTT.

The rearrangement links TRBV20-1 to TRBJ1-1; tentative D call: TRBD1 (6 bases). Germline CDR1 and CDR2: DFQATT and SNEGSKA (reference sequence). The CDR3 contains 11 residues. The CDR3 spells CRATGNTEAFF. The CDR3 coding sequence is TGCAGAGCGACAGGAAACACTGAAGCTTTCTTT.

V is TRBV29-1 and J is TRBJ1-2; perhaps TRBD1 as D (5 bases). CDR1 is SQVTM and CDR2 is ANQGSEA in the germline V gene. The CDR3 is 11 amino acids. V lost 6 bases to trimming and J lost 8 bases, with 13 bases between them. The CDR3 region is CSVERGDGYTF. The CDR3 nucleotides read TGCAGCGTGGAACGGGGGGACGGCTACACCTTC.

This CDR3 is CATRGGDKNIQYF. The CDR3 DNA reads TGTGCCACACGGGGAGGGGACAAAAACATTCAGTACTTC. The V call is TRBV7-9, the J call TRBJ2-4; 7 bases map to TRBD2. Germline CDR1 reads SEHNR; CDR2 reads FQNEAQ (reference sequence). V lost 10 bases and J lost 3; bases outside the gene matches: 6. The CDR3 loop spans 13 amino acids.

The V and J genes are TRBV6-1 and TRBJ1-3; 8 nucleotides match TRBD1. The CDR3 covers 16 residues. From germline, CDR1 is MNHNS and CDR2 SASEGT. The junction had 7 bases not matched to a gene; V was cut back by 2 bases and J by 4 bases. The CDR3 DNA is TGTGCCAGCAGTGAACCCTGGACAGGGTCAGGAAACACCATATATTTT. Translating gives CASSEPWTGSGNTIYF.

This chain joins TRBV30 and TRBJ1-3; possibly TRBD1 for D (6 bases). Trimming shortened V by 5 bases and J by 2 bases, and 10 bases separated the two germline ends. Germline lookup yields CDR1 GTSNPN and CDR2 SVGIG (reference sequence). This CDR3 contains 13 residues. The DNA for the CDR3 is TGTGCCTGGGGAGGACAGACTGGAAACACCATATATTTT. It specifies CAWGGQTGNTIYF.

The chain links TRBV5-4 to TRBJ2-5, with TRBD2 matching 9 bases. The length of the CDR3 is 16 residues. The J segment lost 5 bases and the V segment lost 4 bases, leaving 12 bases of the junction unmatched. CDR1 SGHNT and CDR2 YYREEE come from the germline V gene (reference sequence). CDR3 amino acids: CASSLPRGRAEETQYF. CDR3 DNA: TGTGCCAGCAGCCTTCCGCGCGGGAGGGCCGAGGAGACCCAGTACTTC.

The V and J genes are TRBV7-6 and TRBJ2-3; tentatively, D is TRBD2 (6 bases). The germline V and J ends were trimmed by 1 base and 1 base, with 9 bases remaining between them. Germline V gene data show CDR1 as SGHVS and CDR2 as FNYEAQ. The CDR3 is 15 amino acids. CDR3 region: CASSLELARTDTQYF. CDR3 DNA: TGTGCCAGCAGCTTAGAGCTAGCGCGCACAGATACGCAGTATTTT. The variable domain in full, completed from reference TRBV7-6 and TRBJ2-3, reads GAGVSQSPRYKVTKRGQDVALRCDPISGHVSLYWYRQALGQGPEFLTYFNYEAQQDKSGLPNDRFSAERPEGSISTLTIQRTEQRDSAMYRCASSLELARTDTQYFGPGTRLTVL.

This sequence joins TRBV9 and TRBJ2-7; no clear D. Trimming pared 2 bases from V and 9 bases from J, leaving 18 bases between. CDR1 SGDLS and CDR2 YYNGEE come from the germline V gene. CDR3 length: 14 residues. This CDR3 reads CASSVNEFGSRQYF. The CDR3 nucleotides read TGTGCCAGCAGCGTCAACGAGTTCGGTTCACGGCAGTACTTC.

The chain has TRBV6-6 and TRBJ2-1; 10 nucleotides line up with TRBD2. V trimming: 5 bases; J trimming: 5 bases; junction bases outside the gene matches: 6. Per germline, CDR1 MNHNY and CDR2 SVGAGI (reference sequence). The CDR3 contains 15 residues. CDR3 sequence reads: CASSAGTSEHNEQFF. CDR3 sequence (DNA): TGTGCCAGCAGTGCCGGGACTAGCGAACACAATGAGCAGTTCTTC.